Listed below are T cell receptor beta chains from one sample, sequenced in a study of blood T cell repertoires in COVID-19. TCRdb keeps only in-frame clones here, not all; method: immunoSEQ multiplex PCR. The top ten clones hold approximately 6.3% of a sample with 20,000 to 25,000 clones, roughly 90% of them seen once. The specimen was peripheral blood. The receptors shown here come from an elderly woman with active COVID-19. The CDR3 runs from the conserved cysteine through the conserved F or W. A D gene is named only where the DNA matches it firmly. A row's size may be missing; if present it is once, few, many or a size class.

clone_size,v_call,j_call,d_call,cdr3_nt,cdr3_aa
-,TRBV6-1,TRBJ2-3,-,TGTGCCAGCAGTGAATGGCAGGGGCCCGATACGCAGTATTTT,CASSEWQGPDTQYF
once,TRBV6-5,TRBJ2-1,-,TGTGCCAGCAGTAGCAACAGGGATTCCTACAATGAGCAGTTCTTC,CASSSNRDSYNEQFF
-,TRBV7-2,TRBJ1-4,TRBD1,TGTGCCAGCAGCCAGGGGACAGGGTATCGGGAAAAACTGTTTTTT,CASSQGTGYREKLFF
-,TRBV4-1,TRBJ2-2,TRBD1,TGCGCCAGCATCCCAGGGGACAGGGTCACCGGGGAGCTGTTTTTT,CASIPGDRVTGELFF
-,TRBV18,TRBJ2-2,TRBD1,TGTGCCAGCTCAACCTCGACCGGGACAGTGACGAACACCGGGGAGCTGTTTTTT,CASSTSTGTVTNTGELFF
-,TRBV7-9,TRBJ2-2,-,TGTGCCAGCAGCTTAGCGTCAGTGGGGGACTTCAACGGGGAGCTGTTTTTT,CASSLASVGDFNGELFF
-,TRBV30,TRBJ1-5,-,TGTGCCTGCCCTAATCAGCCCCAGCATTTT,CACPNQPQHF
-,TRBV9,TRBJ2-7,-,TGTGCCAGCAGCGTAGGGAGCGAGCAGTACTTC,CASSVGSEQYF
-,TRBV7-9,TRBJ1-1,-,TGTGCCAGCAGCTTAACGACGGAGATGAACACTGAAGCTTTCTTT,CASSLTTEMNTEAFF
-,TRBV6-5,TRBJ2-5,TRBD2,TGTGCCAGCAGGGAGGCGGGGGGCGTCCAAGAGACCCAGTACTTC,CASREAGGVQETQYF
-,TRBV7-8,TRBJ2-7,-,TGTGCCAGCAGCTTAGAGGGGGACGAGCAGTACTTC,CASSLEGDEQYF
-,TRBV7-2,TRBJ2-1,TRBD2,TGTGCCAGCAGCCCGGGGGGGAGCTCCTACAATGAGCAGTTCTTC,CASSPGGSSYNEQFF
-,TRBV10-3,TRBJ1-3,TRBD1,TGTGCCATCAGTGAGGAGGGGACAGGAGCAGGAAACACCATATATTTT,CAISEEGTGAGNTIYF
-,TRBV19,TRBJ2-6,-,TGTGCCAGTAGTATCCTACAGGGACGTAGCTCTGGGGCCAACGTCCTGACTTTC,CASSILQGRSSGANVLTF
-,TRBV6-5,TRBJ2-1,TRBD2,TGTGCCAGCAGGACCGGGACTATGTACAATGAGCAGTTCTTC,CASRTGTMYNEQFF
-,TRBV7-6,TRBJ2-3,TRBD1,TGTGCCAGCAGCTACCGGGACAGGGGGCCGGGTTGGACAGATACGCAGTATTTT,CASSYRDRGPGWTDTQYF
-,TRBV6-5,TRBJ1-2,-,TGTGCCAGCAGTGACTCGGCCTATGGCTACACCTTC,CASSDSAYGYTF
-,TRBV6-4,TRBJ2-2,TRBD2,TGTGCCAGCAGAAATAGCGGGGGAACCGGGGAGCTGTTTTTT,CASRNSGGTGELFF
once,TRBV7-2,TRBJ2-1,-,TGTGCCAGCAGCTTCCTCCTCGGCCGACTCAATGAGCAGTTCTTC,CASSFLLGRLNEQFF
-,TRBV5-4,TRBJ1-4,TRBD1,TGTGCCAGCAGCCCGACAGGGACGGAGGATGAAAAACTGTTTTTT,CASSPTGTEDEKLFF
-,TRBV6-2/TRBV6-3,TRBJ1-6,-,TGTGCCAGCAGTCATCACGGACAGACTTATAATTCACCCCTCCACTTT,CASSHHGQTYNSPLHF
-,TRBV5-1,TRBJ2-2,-,TGCGCCAGCAGAGTCTTGGATCAGGGAACCGGGGAGCTGTTTTTT,CASRVLDQGTGELFF
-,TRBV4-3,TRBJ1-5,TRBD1,TGCGCCAGCAGCCAAAACGGGACAGGGGGAAGCAATCAGCCCCAGCATTTT,CASSQNGTGGSNQPQHF
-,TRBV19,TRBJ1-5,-,TGTGCCAGTAGACGCGACGGGGGTAGCAATCAGCCCCAGCATTTT,CASRRDGGSNQPQHF
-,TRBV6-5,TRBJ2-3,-,TGTGCCAGCAGGAGGATGGGGCGAGATACGCAGTATTTT,CASRRMGRDTQYF
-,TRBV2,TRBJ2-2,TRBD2,TGTGCCAGCAGGGGGACTAGCGGGGCAGTAACCGGGGAGCTGTTTTTT,CASRGTSGAVTGELFF
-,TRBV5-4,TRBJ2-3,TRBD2,TGTGCCAGCAGCCCACCCCCTAGCGGGGGTACAGATACGCAGTATTTT,CASSPPPSGGTDTQYF
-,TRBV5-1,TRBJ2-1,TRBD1,TGCGCCAGCAGGATCGGACAGGGGGATGAGCAGTTCTTC,CASRIGQGDEQFF
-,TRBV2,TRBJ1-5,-,TGTGCCAGCAATCTTGTGGACAGCTCACCCCAGCATTTT,CASNLVDSSPQHF
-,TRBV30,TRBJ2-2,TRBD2,TGTGCCTGGAGACGGGGGGTCGCGAACACCGGGGAGCTGTTTTTT,CAWRRGVANTGELFF
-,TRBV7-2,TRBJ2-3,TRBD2,TGTGCCAGCAGCATAGTCCCGGGACTAGCGTCGGATACGCAGTATTTT,CASSIVPGLASDTQYF